The 17 T cell receptor beta chains below all came from one sample that was sequenced in a study of Graves' ophthalmopathy and Graves' hyperthyroidism. The authors amplified TCR beta CDR3 regions, and they did so from RNA transcripts for repertoire sequencing. Scientists carried out first-round RT-PCR using HTBI primers and then a second-round multiplex PCR. TCRdb analysed the multiplex PCR reads with MiXCR anew, one entry per CDR3 protein. The sample holds hundreds of thousands of distinct CDR3 sequences, around a fifth seen once. The sequencing input was peripheral blood. Receptors originate from a woman aged 18 to 35 with stable Graves' hyperthyroidism.

This rearrangement joins TRBV29-1 to TRBJ1-2; D possibly corresponds to TRBD1 (5 bases). This CDR3 has 13 amino acids. Trimming removed 3 bases at V and 6 bases at J, with 14 bases between. From germline, CDR1 is SQVTM and CDR2 ANQGSEA. The CDR3 is CSVDPRDVNGYTF. CDR3 sequence (DNA): TGCAGCGTTGACCCCAGGGACGTGAATGGCTACACCTTC. Variable domain in full (rest from reference TRBV29-1 and TRBJ1-2): SAVISQKPSRDICQRGTSLTIQCQVDSQVTMMFWYRQQPGQSLTLIATANQGSEATYESGFVIDKFPISRPNLTFSTLTVSNMSPEDSSIYLCSVDPRDVNGYTFGSGTRLTVV.

This clonotype occurred many times. The V and J genes are TRBV12-3 or TRBV12-4 and TRBJ2-4; 10 nucleotides align to TRBD2. The CDR3 length is 14 residues. Trimming removed 6 bases from V and 2 bases from J; junction bases left unmatched: 1. The CDR3 region is CASRLAGPKNIQYF. Written as DNA, the CDR3 is TGTGCCAGCAGACTAGCGGGGCCCAAAAACATTCAGTACTTC.

This clonotype was found many times. The genes are TRBV12-3 or TRBV12-4 and TRBJ2-5; D is perhaps TRBD2 (5 bases). This CDR3 has 12 residues. Trimming stripped 4 bases from V and 5 bases from J, with 8 bases between. The CDR3 DNA reads TGTGCCAGCAGTTCTAGCACGGAGACCCAGTACTTC. It encodes CASSSSTETQYF.

In regard to this clonotype: Possible read error: a much larger clone is one base away. The chain is built from TRBV10-1 and TRBJ2-5; D possibly corresponds to TRBD1 (6 bases). CDR1 WNHNN and CDR2 SYGVQD come from the germline V gene (reference sequence). The length of the CDR3 is 13 residues. Between the trimmed V and J ends, which lost 7 bases and 7 bases, there was a span of 16 bases. In nucleotides, the CDR3 is TGCGCCAGCAATCACAGGGTCGGAGTGACCCAGTACTTC. Its translation: CASNHRVGVTQYF.

This clonotype has a count of ten or more. This chain uses TRBV2 with TRBJ2-5; TRBD2 agrees at 13 bases. The CDR3 sequence is 16 residues long. After removal of 5 bases from V and 5 bases from J, the junction contained 8 bases not matched to a gene. Germline V CDR1 and CDR2: SNHLY, FYNNEI. The CDR3 reads CASSLRTSGSGETQYF. For the CDR3, the DNA is TGTGCCAGCAGTCTTAGGACTAGCGGGAGCGGTGAGACCCAGTACTTC.

This clonotype was found many times. The chain carries TRBV20-1 and TRBJ2-7; 10 positions match TRBD2. The CDR3 extends over 15 amino acids. V lost 2 bases and J lost 4; bases outside the gene matches: 8. CDR1 is DFQATT and CDR2 is SNEGSKA in the germline V gene (reference sequence). The CDR3 reads CSARSSSGSWYEQYF. In nucleotides, the CDR3 is TGCAGTGCTAGATCGTCTAGCGGGAGTTGGTACGAGCAGTACTTC.

The CDR3, as DNA: TGTGCCAGCAGCGAGTGGGACAGCTATGGCTACACCTTC. Its translation is CASSEWDSYGYTF. The chain is built from TRBV6-1 and TRBJ1-2; 7 bases line up with TRBD1. V shed 6 bases, J shed 4 bases, and the junction held 5 bases outside the gene matches. The CDR3 has 13 amino acids. CDR1 is MNHNS, CDR2 SASEGT, per germline.

The rearrangement links TRBV5-1 to TRBJ2-5; D might be TRBD1 (6 bases). In germline, CDR1 is SGHRS, CDR2 YFSETQ. Trimming shortened V by 7 bases and J by 5 bases, and 15 bases separated the two germline ends. This CDR3 region has 13 residues. The CDR3 bases are TGCGCCAGCGGCTCTAACAGGGAGGAGACCCAGTACTTC. Its translation is CASGSNREETQYF.

This clonotype has just a few counts. The V and J genes are TRBV12-3 or TRBV12-4 and TRBJ1-2; maybe TRBD1 (6 bases). Trimming took off 5 bases at V and 8 bases at J, with 9 bases between the two ends. The CDR3 length is 11 residues. The CDR3 region has the DNA TGTGCCAGCAGTCAGGGGACAGGCTACACCTTC. Amino acids: CASSQGTGYTF.

This clonotype was detected many times. CDR3 nucleotides: TGTGCCAGCAGTGAATATCGGGGATCTGGAAACACCATATATTTT. Translating gives CASSEYRGSGNTIYF. This chain joins TRBV6-1 and TRBJ1-3; D is ambiguous. CDR3 length: 15 residues. V lost 2 bases and J 1 base, leaving 9 bases between the germline ends. Looked up from germline, CDR1 is MNHNS and CDR2 is SASEGT.

This clonotype appeared many times. J is TRBJ1-5 and V is TRBV20-1; TRBD1 might be the D (6 bases). This CDR3 contains 16 residues. Germline V gene sequence: CDR1 DFQATT, CDR2 SNEGSKA (reference sequence). V dropped 0 bases and J dropped 3 bases, with 15 bases sitting between them. As DNA, the CDR3 is TGCAGTGCTAGAGACTGGACCGGGGGGCCCAATCAGCCCCAGCATTTT. This gives the protein CSARDWTGGPNQPQHF.

This clonotype was seen repeatedly, ten times or more. The rearrangement uses TRBV7-9 and TRBJ2-4; D might be TRBD1 (6 bases). The CDR3 spans 14 residues. Germline V CDR1 and CDR2: SEHNR, FQNEAQ (reference sequence). V was pared by 0 bases and J by 12 bases, with 15 bases between. CDR3 bases: TGTGCCAGCAGCTTAGCGGGGCAGGGGCCTTCTCAGTACTTC. Translation: CASSLAGQGPSQYF.

This clonotype was detected many times. The genes are TRBV5-4 and TRBJ2-5, with 9 bases aligning to TRBD2. V trimming: 4 bases; J trimming: 5 bases; junction bases outside the gene matches: 6. CDR3 length: 14 residues. Germline-derived CDR1 and CDR2 are SGHNT and YYREEE (reference sequence). The CDR3 nucleotides are TGTGCCAGCAGCCATAGCGGGAGAACGGAGACCCAGTACTTC. Translated, it gives CASSHSGRTETQYF.

This chain joins TRBV11-1 and TRBJ1-3; D is unresolved. Trimming left V 6 bases short and J 2 bases short, with 17 bases between. Germline lookup yields CDR1 SGHAT and CDR2 FQDESV (reference sequence). The CDR3 runs to 16 residues. This chain's CDR3 is CASSPSVGIPGNTIYF. The CDR3 bases are TGTGCCAGCAGTCCCTCTGTTGGGATCCCTGGAAACACCATATATTTT.

At least ten counts were recorded for this clonotype. The rearrangement links TRBV9 to TRBJ1-2; D uncertain. This CDR3 is 12 amino acids long. V lost 0 bases and J lost 8, with 8 bases in between. CDR1 and CDR2 (germline): SGDLS, YYNGEE. CDR3 sequence reads: CASSVATTGYTF. DNA of the CDR3: TGTGCCAGCAGCGTAGCTACGACGGGCTACACCTTC.

Ten or more counts support this clonotype. This chain connects TRBV6-4 to TRBJ2-2; D perhaps matches TRBD2 (7 bases). The V end was cut by 6 bases, the J end by 7 bases, with 24 bases between. The CDR3 is 17 residues long. Germline V gene data show CDR1 as MRHNA and CDR2 as SNTAGT. The CDR3 DNA reads as TGTGCCAGCAGCTCCCCCCCGTCTCAGGGGAGGGACGGGGAGCTGTTTTTT. It specifies CASSSPPSQGRDGELFF.

The rearrangement uses TRBV6-1 and TRBJ2-7; D is perhaps TRBD1 or TRBD2 (5 bases each). Germline-derived CDR1 and CDR2 are MNHNS and SASEGT. This CDR3 is built from 14 residues. Trimming removed 6 bases from V and 2 bases from J, with 14 bases in between. The CDR3 sequence is CASRSGTKPYEQYF. Here the CDR3 DNA reads TGTGCCAGCAGGTCCGGGACGAAGCCCTACGAGCAGTACTTC.